Sequencing of this TCR beta chain was carried out in a study of early T cells in non-severe SARS-CoV-2 infection. The wider study: With bulk RNA from unsorted whole blood as input, sequencing yielded unpaired chains.

Notes on the study in general: VDJdb matching skewed toward anti-spike CD8 responses, missing private and CD4 specificities.

On this clonotype itself: Its antigen is not known.

Individual cDNA molecules each received unique molecular identifiers attached to them. TCRdb analysed the 5' RACE reads with MiXCR anew, one entry per CDR3 protein. The sample shows 62,000 or so distinct CDR3 sequences, about 9.9% of them seen only once. Germline V gene lookup returns CDR1 LGHDT and CDR2 YNNKEL (reference sequence). This CDR3 has 13 amino acids. Trimming removed 3 bases from V and 4 bases from J, with 10 bases in between. Sequenced input: whole blood. The receptor was derived from an adult who was a healthcare worker with PCR-confirmed SARS-CoV-2 infection or an uninfected control (not recorded which). The chain has TRBV3-1 and TRBJ2-7; D is perhaps TRBD2 (6 bases). CDR3: CASSHHAGYEQYV. In nucleotides, the CDR3 is TGTGCCAGCAGCCACCACGCGGGGTACGAGCAGTACGTC.